Shown below are 30 T cell receptor beta chains from a single sample sequenced in a study of OX40 agonist ivuxolimab in advanced cancers. TCRdb's table, derived via immunoSEQ multiplex PCR, lists solely in-frame clones and lacks some. The sample yields fewer than 85,000 clones, 90% seen once. Sequencing was performed on CD4+ or CD8+ T cells sorted from blood, taken in a trial of the OX40 agonist ivuxolimab. These receptors all stem from an adult with an advanced solid tumor such as melanoma, head and neck, liver or kidney cancer.

The genes are TRBV20-1 and TRBJ2-5; D is uncertain. Trimming removed 2 bases at V and 4 bases at J, with 2 bases between. This CDR3 spans 10 amino acids. Germline loops: CDR1 DFQATT, CDR2 SNEGSKA (reference sequence). CDR3 nucleotides: TGCAGTGCTAGAAGAGAGACCCAGTACTTC. Translating gives CSARRETQYF.

The count of this clone is one. The V call is TRBV5-1, the J call TRBJ2-5, with D possibly being TRBD2 (5 bases). Trimming shortened V by 1 base and J by 2 bases, and 9 bases separated the two germline ends. The CDR3 is made up of 14 amino acids. The germline gives CDR1 SGHRS, CDR2 YFSETQ. The CDR3 sequence: CASSLSGRQETQYF. CDR3 nucleotide sequence: TGCGCCAGCAGCTTGTCGGGAAGGCAAGAGACCCAGTACTTC.

J is TRBJ2-1 and V is TRBV10-3, with TRBD2 matching over 9 bases. The V segment lost 3 bases and the J segment 9 bases; nucleotides outside the gene matches: 9. This CDR3 comprises 15 residues. Germline CDR1 ENHRY, CDR2 SYGVKD. The CDR3 DNA follows: TGTGCCATCAGTGACGCGGGGGGGCCTGGCGGTGAGCAGTTCTTC. Encoded protein: CAISDAGGPGGEQFF.

J is TRBJ2-2 and V is TRBV4-3; TRBD1 is a possible D gene (5 bases). The germline V gene encodes CDR1 LGHNA and CDR2 YSLEER. Between the trimmed V and J ends, which lost 3 bases and 1 base, there was a span of 9 bases. The CDR3 runs 15 residues. This CDR3 reads CASSQTDRNTGELFF. The CDR3 DNA reads TGCGCCAGCAGCCAGACAGACAGGAACACCGGGGAGCTGTTTTTT.

This clone was observed once. The chain uses TRBV28 and TRBJ2-5, with TRBD2 matching over 7 bases. Looked up from germline, CDR1 is MDHEN and CDR2 is SYDVKM. The CDR3 runs 14 residues. The V gene end was trimmed by 2 bases and the J gene end by 2 bases; junction bases not matched to a gene: 2. The CDR3 nucleotides read TGTGCCAGCAGTTTAACTAGCGCACAAGAGACCCAGTACTTC. It codes for CASSLTSAQETQYF.

This chain links TRBV9 with TRBJ2-6, with D perhaps matching TRBD2 (6 bases). Trimming pared 2 bases from V and 3 bases from J, leaving 12 bases between. CDR3 length equals 16 residues. CDR1 SGDLS and CDR2 YYNGEE come from the germline V gene. Here the CDR3 DNA reads TGTGCCAGCAGCGTCCGGAGGGTCGATGGGGCCAACGTCCTGACTTTC. It yields the protein CASSVRRVDGANVLTF.

The gene calls are TRBV29-1 and TRBJ2-1; 9 nucleotides agree with TRBD1. The CDR3 runs to 13 residues. The V gene's germline CDR1 is SQVTM and CDR2 ANQGSEA. The J segment lost 9 bases and the V segment lost 5 bases, leaving 8 bases of the junction unmatched. This CDR3 is CSVITTGGTEQFF. DNA of the CDR3: TGCAGCGTTATTACCACAGGGGGCACTGAGCAGTTCTTC.

V is TRBV7-9 and J is TRBJ1-2; 9 bases agree with TRBD1. This CDR3 is 16 amino acids long. Per germline, CDR1 SEHNR and CDR2 FQNEAQ (reference sequence). Trimming removed 3 bases from V and 7 bases from J; junction bases left unmatched: 12. The DNA of the CDR3 is TGTGCCAGCAGCTTGGGACAGGGAAGGTTTTTGGGTGGCTACACCTTC. It translates to CASSLGQGRFLGGYTF.

The chain couples TRBV4-3 to TRBJ1-2; D gene unclear. Deletions cut 2 bases from V and 7 bases from J, with 17 bases between. The CDR3 is 15 residues long. The V gene's germline CDR1 is LGHNA and CDR2 YSLEER. CDR3 bases: TGCGCCAGCAGCCAACAAGTGGACCTCCCTGGTGGCTACACCTTC. Its protein is CASSQQVDLPGGYTF.

V gene TRBV18 combines with J gene TRBJ2-7; D gene unclear. This CDR3 is built from 12 residues. CDR1 and CDR2 from the germline V gene are KGHSH and LQKENI. V shed 2 bases and J shed 2 bases, with 4 bases lying between them. For the CDR3, the DNA is TGTGCCAGCTCACCAATAGCCTACGAGCAGTACTTC. The encoded protein is CASSPIAYEQYF.

This clone came up a few times. V usage is TRBV7-6 and J usage is TRBJ1-5, with D unclear. The length of the CDR3 is 15 residues. The germline V and J ends were trimmed by 1 base and 7 bases, with 14 bases remaining between them. Germline CDR1 reads SGHVS; CDR2 reads FNYEAQ. The CDR3 region is CASSLGNGVGQPQHF. The CDR3 DNA reads as TGTGCCAGCAGCTTAGGTAACGGGGTGGGGCAGCCCCAGCATTTT.

This sequence joins TRBV19 and TRBJ1-4; D not certain. The germline CDR1 and CDR2 sequences are LNHDA and SQIVND (reference sequence). V lost 7 bases and J 5 bases, leaving 20 bases between the germline ends. The CDR3 is 16 residues long. CDR3 loop: CASTTNLRRSNEKLFF. CDR3 sequence (DNA): TGTGCCAGTACAACCAACCTCAGGAGATCAAATGAAAAACTGTTTTTT.

V usage is TRBV7-2 and J usage is TRBJ1-2; D not resolved. This CDR3 has 13 amino acids. The V and J ends lost 5 bases and 5 bases respectively, with 12 bases between them. The germline gives CDR1 SGHTA, CDR2 FQGNSA. The CDR3 is CASSPGPLYGYTF. CDR3 bases: TGTGCCAGCAGCCCCGGTCCCTTATATGGCTACACCTTC. Supplemented by reference TRBV7-2 and TRBJ1-2, the full variable domain reads GAGVSQSPSNKVTEKGKDVELRCDPISGHTALYWYRQSLGQGLEFLIYFQGNSAPDKSGLPSDRFSAERTGGSVSTLTIQRTQQEDSAVYLCASSPGPLYGYTFGSGTRLTVV.

This clone was recorded only once. This chain uses TRBV28 with TRBJ1-4; 7 nucleotides line up with TRBD1. Germline loops: CDR1 MDHEN, CDR2 SYDVKM. J gave up 10 bases and V 7 bases, and 3 bases lay outside the gene matches. There are 11 residues in the CDR3. The CDR3 bases are TGTGCCAGCATCAGACAGGGAAAACTGTTTTTT. Residues: CASIRQGKLFF.

This sequence joins TRBV19 and TRBJ1-5, with 7 bases lining up with TRBD1. Germline V gives CDR1 LNHDA, CDR2 SQIVND (reference sequence). The V gene end was trimmed by 5 bases and the J gene end by 0 bases; junction bases not matched to a gene: 13. The CDR3 extends over 18 amino acids. The CDR3 here is CASSLKSQGSNSNQPQHF. DNA of the CDR3: TGTGCCAGTAGTCTCAAATCACAGGGGTCCAATAGCAATCAGCCCCAGCATTTT.

V usage is TRBV7-7 and J usage is TRBJ2-2; TRBD2 aligns across 8 bases. This CDR3 is 13 amino acids long. V shed 5 bases, J shed 6 bases, and the junction held 2 bases outside the gene matches. Germline CDR1 and CDR2: SSHAT and FNYEAQ (reference sequence). The CDR3, as DNA: TGTGCCAGCAGCGTACTAGCGGCCGGGGAGCTGTTTTTT. Amino acids: CASSVLAAGELFF.

The chain joins TRBV27 to TRBJ2-4; D remains ambiguous. V was shortened by 4 bases and J by 9 bases, with 16 bases between the two germline ends. Germline V gene sequence: CDR1 MNHEY, CDR2 SMNVEV (reference sequence). The length of the CDR3 is 14 residues. The chain's CDR3 is CASSSSGVNGIQYF. DNA of the CDR3: TGTGCCAGCAGTTCCTCCGGAGTTAACGGCATTCAGTACTTC.

This chain connects TRBV19 to TRBJ2-7; a weak D match, TRBD2 (6 bases). CDR3 length: 15 residues. Trimming took 6 bases from V and 0 from J, leaving 15 bases between them. Germline CDR1 LNHDA, CDR2 SQIVND (reference sequence). In nucleotides, the CDR3 is TGTGCCAGTAGAAATCAACGACTAGACTCCTACGAGCAGTACTTC. As protein: CASRNQRLDSYEQYF.

The rearrangement uses TRBV4-1 and TRBJ2-1; 10 nucleotides agree with TRBD2. CDR3 length: 15 amino acids. Trimming cost V 3 bases and J 7 bases; bases outside gene matches: 6. CDR1 is MGHRA, CDR2 YSYEKL, per germline. The CDR3 DNA sequence: TGCGCCAGCAGCCAGGATGGACTAGCGGCGAATGAGCAGTTCTTC. Its translation: CASSQDGLAANEQFF.

The chain joins TRBV7-9 to TRBJ2-5, with D perhaps TRBD1 or TRBD2 (5 bases each). From germline, CDR1 is SEHNR and CDR2 FQNEAQ (reference sequence). The CDR3 loop spans 13 amino acids. The V gene lost 6 bases and the J gene lost 5 bases, with 13 bases spanning the gap. The CDR3 protein is CASSRGAGETQYF. DNA of the CDR3: TGTGCCAGCAGTCGGGGCGCCGGGGAGACCCAGTACTTC.

V is TRBV1 and J is TRBJ1-3. TRBV1 constitutes a pseudogene. CDR3 length equals 8 residues. CDR3: CTSSPLRF. DNA for the CDR3: TGCACCAGCAGCCCACTCCGGTTT.

The V call is TRBV28, the J call TRBJ2-7; maybe TRBD1 (5 bases). V was clipped by 3 bases and J by 2 bases, with 14 bases between them. The length of the CDR3 is 15 residues. Germline V gene data show CDR1 as MDHEN and CDR2 as SYDVKM. In DNA form, the CDR3 reads TGTGCCAGCAGTTTTGATGCAGGGAATGCCTACGAGCAGTACTTC. Translating it yields CASSFDAGNAYEQYF.

The chain joins TRBV28 to TRBJ1-2; D perhaps matches TRBD1 (6 bases). The CDR3 extends over 14 amino acids. V was shortened by 1 base and J by 8 bases, with 14 bases between the two germline ends. Germline CDR1 and CDR2: MDHEN and SYDVKM. The DNA of the CDR3 is TGTGCCAGCAGTTTATCTCAGGGGATAGAGGGCTACACCTTC. Residues: CASSLSQGIEGYTF.

J is TRBJ2-3 and V is TRBV10-3, with 14 bases lining up with TRBD2. The V gene end was trimmed by 8 bases and the J gene end by 3 bases; junction bases not matched to a gene: 10. Germline V gene lookup returns CDR1 ENHRY and CDR2 SYGVKD. The CDR3 has 17 amino acids. Written as DNA, the CDR3 is TGTGCCATCCGTTGGGGACTAGCGGGGGTCAAGACAGATACGCAGTATTTT. Its translation is CAIRWGLAGVKTDTQYF.

V and J are TRBV2 and TRBJ2-5; TRBD1 matches at 11 bases. V shed 7 bases, J shed 5 bases, and the junction held 6 bases outside the gene matches. The CDR3 totals 14 residues. In germline, CDR1 is SNHLY, CDR2 FYNNEI. CDR3 region: CASNGQGAVETQYF. The DNA for the CDR3 is TGTGCCAGCAACGGACAGGGGGCTGTTGAGACCCAGTACTTC. Full variable domain (remainder filled in from reference TRBV2 and TRBJ2-5): EPEVTQTPSHQVTQMGQEVILRCVPISNHLYFYWYRQILGQKVEFLVSFYNNEISEKSEIFDDQFSVERPDGSNFTLKIRSTKLEDSAMYFCASNGQGAVETQYFGPGTRLLVL.

V and J are TRBV4-1 and TRBJ2-3; D unresolved. CDR3 size: 16 residues. V was cut by 0 bases and J by 2 bases, with 12 bases left in between. Germline V gene lookup returns CDR1 MGHRA and CDR2 YSYEKL. The CDR3 DNA follows: TGCGCCAGCAGCCAAGATTCAAAGAAAAACACAGATACGCAGTATTTT. Its protein product is CASSQDSKKNTDTQYF.

This chain's CDR3 is CASSSPRGRRTEAFF. CDR3 nucleotide sequence: TGTGCCAGCAGCTCCCCGCGGGGGCGGAGAACTGAAGCTTTCTTT. The rearrangement links TRBV7-2 to TRBJ1-1, with a tentative D call TRBD1 (6 bases). The CDR3 sequence is 15 residues long. The V and J ends lost 4 bases and 5 bases respectively, with 17 bases between them. Germline V gene lookup returns CDR1 SGHTA and CDR2 FQGNSA.

The chain links TRBV11-1 to TRBJ1-3; 7 bases agree with TRBD1. This CDR3 has 17 amino acids. V shed 5 bases, J shed 1 base, and the junction held 11 bases outside the gene matches. The germline gives CDR1 SGHAT, CDR2 FQDESV (reference sequence). The CDR3 bases are TGTGCCAGCAGCAACTACCGGGACAGAATATCTGGAAACACCATATATTTT. Translation gives CASSNYRDRISGNTIYF.

This chain joins TRBV6-4 and TRBJ1-5; D gene ambiguous. There are 14 residues in the CDR3. Deletions cut 4 bases from V and 2 bases from J, with 9 bases between. The germline V gene encodes CDR1 MRHNA and CDR2 SNTAGT. The CDR3 here is CASSGGGGNQPQHF. As DNA, the CDR3 is TGTGCCAGCAGTGGCGGCGGAGGCAATCAGCCCCAGCATTTT.

The J gene is TRBJ1-2, the V gene TRBV2, with 9 bases that match TRBD1. V lost 5 bases and J lost 8; bases outside the gene matches: 12. The CDR3 covers 15 residues. Germline CDR1 and CDR2: SNHLY and FYNNEI. CDR3 DNA: TGTGCCAGCAGTATCATTAGGACAGGGGAAAACGGCTACACCTTC. Amino acids: CASSIIRTGENGYTF.